This T cell receptor beta chain was captured in a study of cytomegalovirus exposure and HLA in healthy donors. Study-level background: The use of the same platform for the roughly 130 validation repertoires and the approximately 670 first-cohort repertoires was reported by a later analysis. Study-wide findings and caveats: Listed as cytomegalovirus-associated were approximately 160 TCR beta chains. Most TCR sequences were uncommon, yet certain public TCRs appeared in many donors. High specificity and sensitivity for cytomegalovirus status were reported for the classifier.

A note on this clone: Its antigen remains unidentified.

From germline, CDR1 is MDHEN and CDR2 SYDVKM. Trimming took 5 bases from V and 6 from J; bases not matched to a gene: 11. This CDR3 contains 16 residues. Profiled with immunoSEQ multiplex PCR; TCRdb holds only in-frame clones, not every one. The sample records 90,000 to 150,000 clones, about 87% being singletons. This clonotype was sampled from a man aged 18 to 35 in good health and CMV-seronegative. The sample consisted of PBMCs. The V gene is TRBV28, the J gene TRBJ2-7; 12 positions agree with TRBD2. CDR3 DNA sequence: TGTGCCAGCAGTCGCCTGACTAGCGGGAGTTTTGGCGAGCAGTACTTC. This sequence encodes CASSRLTSGSFGEQYF.